The clone carrying this T cell receptor beta chain has a single count. The sample originates from a study of Graves' ophthalmopathy and Graves' hyperthyroidism. Ophthalmopathic donors had moderate-to-severe activity, CAS ≥3 and NOSPECS ≥4, with disease that had lasted under 3 months. PBMCs had their origin in fresh peripheral blood (over 8.5 ml). RNA transcripts yielded amplified TCR beta CDR3 regions. RT-PCR with HTBI primers came first, then second-round multiplex PCR. TCRdb reprocessed the multiplex PCR reads with MiXCR, giving one entry per CDR3 protein. Counted here are hundreds of thousands of distinct CDR3 sequences, just over 40% occurring once; the ten biggest clones make up more than 3%. This CDR3 is built from 15 residues. J gave up 5 bases and V 5 bases, and 7 bases lay outside the gene matches. Germline-derived CDR1 and CDR2 are MGHDK and SYGVNS.

This chain connects TRBV25-1 to TRBJ2-5, with 11 positions matching TRBD1. Sequencing input: peripheral blood. This receptor was obtained from an adult man with Graves' ophthalmopathy. In nucleotides, the CDR3 is TGTGCCAGCAGTTTCTGGACAGGGGGCACGGAGACCCAGTACTTC. It encodes CASSFWTGGTETQYF.